This is a list of T cell receptor beta chains from one sample in a study of patients and donors after allogeneic stem cell transplantation. MiXCR, run by TCRdb on the RT-PCR reads, gives a single entry per CDR3 protein. The repertoire holds about 960,000 distinct CDR3 sequences, with around 17% as singletons. The specimen was blood, either unsorted or a sorted T cell fraction (not recorded which). These receptors were taken from a human donor who was either an allogeneic HSCT recipient or a stem cell or donor lymphocyte infusion donor (not recorded which). It is not recorded whose cells these are; they may come from a transplant donor. Each CDR3 is given with its conserved first and last residue. D genes are given only for firm matches. Clone size appears in some rows only: once, few, many, or a class for an expanded clone.

size	V	J	D	DNA	CDR3
NA	TRBV20-1	TRBJ2-7	NA	TGCAGTGCTAGTTCTCCGACAGGCGGGAACGAGCAGTACTTC	CSASSPTGGNEQYF
NA	TRBV7-9	TRBJ2-5	NA	TGTGCCAGCAGCTCCGCGCGGGGCCACCAAGAGACCCAGTACTTC	CASSSARGHQETQYF
NA	TRBV6-5	TRBJ1-4	TRBD1	TGTGCCAGCAGTTACTCGACAGGGGCACGGGAAAAACTGTTTTTT	CASSYSTGAREKLFF
few	TRBV12-3/TRBV12-4	TRBJ1-1	NA	TGTGCCAGCAGCGTTTCATGGGGGGCAACTGAAGCTTTCTTT	CASSVSWGATEAFF
few	TRBV6-1	TRBJ1-2	NA	TGTGCCAGCAGGAAGGGACCCTCTAACTATGGCTACACCTTC	CASRKGPSNYGYTF
NA	TRBV12-3/TRBV12-4	TRBJ2-3	NA	TGTGCCAGCAGTTTAAGGATCGGCACAGATACGCAGTATTTT	CASSLRIGTDTQYF
few	TRBV7-6	TRBJ1-3	TRBD1	TGTGCTAGCAGCTTAGCGGAGGGACAGGGGGCCCGTACTTTCTCTGGAAACACCATATATTTT	CASSLAEGQGARTFSGNTIYF
many	TRBV12-3/TRBV12-4	TRBJ2-1	NA	TGTGCCAGCACCTCAGGGCGTCACAATGAGCAGTTCTTC	CASTSGRHNEQFF
NA	TRBV27	TRBJ2-1	TRBD2	TGTGCCAGCAGTTTCGCGGGAGGGTTCGCTGAGCAGTTCTTC	CASSFAGGFAEQFF
NA	TRBV11-2	TRBJ1-2	NA	TGTGCCAGCAGCTTAGGCCGGACGTCGAACTATGGCTACACCTTC	CASSLGRTSNYGYTF
NA	TRBV20-1	TRBJ2-3	NA	TGCAGTGCTAGGGGTAACCAACCCGGCCAGGGGACAGATACGCAGTATTTT	CSARGNQPGQGTDTQYF
NA	TRBV6-5	TRBJ2-3	NA	TGTGCCAGCAGTTACTCCAGTTTCGTCACAGATACGCAGTATTTT	CASSYSSFVTDTQYF
few	TRBV24-1	TRBJ2-3	TRBD2	TGTGCCACCAGTGACCCACCGACAGCGGGGGGGCAGGATACGCAGTATTTT	CATSDPPTAGGQDTQYF
NA	TRBV9	TRBJ1-2	NA	TGTGCCAGCAGCGGCGGGGGGGGTCTACCAGGCGGCTACACCTTC	CASSGGGGLPGGYTF
NA	TRBV5-1	TRBJ2-3	NA	TGCGCCAGCAGCTGGGGGGCTCGGCAACCTGATACGCAGTATTTT	CASSWGARQPDTQYF
many	TRBV7-8	TRBJ2-1	NA	TGTGCCAGCAGCTATAAAAGGGTAGTCATGCGGATCAATGAGCAGTTCTTC	CASSYKRVVMRINEQFF
many	TRBV5-6	TRBJ2-1	TRBD1	TGTGCCAGCAGCGGGACAGTTTACAATGAGCAGTTCTTC	CASSGTVYNEQFF
NA	TRBV6-5	TRBJ2-3	NA	TGTGCCAGCAGTTACTCTACTCGGGAAGTTACGCAGTATTTT	CASSYSTREVTQYF
few	TRBV24-1	TRBJ2-1	NA	TGTGCCACCAGTGACACAGACAGAGTCGGGTCCTACAATGAGCAGTTCTTC	CATSDTDRVGSYNEQFF
NA	TRBV2	TRBJ1-5	NA	TGTGCCAGCAGTGAAGATCGAGTAGAATACGGTCAGCCCCAGCATTTT	CASSEDRVEYGQPQHF
few	TRBV2	TRBJ2-7	TRBD1	TGTGCCAGCAGTACGGCAGGGGGTTCAGGATCCTACGAGCAGTACTTC	CASSTAGGSGSYEQYF
NA	TRBV5-1	TRBJ1-1	NA	TGCGCCAGCAGCTTTCGAAACAGGAATGAAGCTTTCTTT	CASSFRNRNEAFF
few	TRBV2	TRBJ1-6	TRBD1	TGTGCCAGCAGTGAAACAGGGGGGAATTCACCCCTCCACTTT	CASSETGGNSPLHF
few	TRBV5-6	TRBJ2-2	NA	TGTGCCAGCGTCAGGGCTCGTAGCCTTTCGTCCGGGGAGCTGTTTTTT	CASVRARSLSSGELFF
few	TRBV7-8	TRBJ1-2	NA	TGTGCCAGCAGCCTATCCGGGACATCGAATGGCTACACCTTC	CASSLSGTSNGYTF
many	TRBV13	TRBJ2-7	NA	TGTGCCAGCAGCTTAGCGGACAGATACGAGCAGTACTTC	CASSLADRYEQYF
many	TRBV12-3/TRBV12-4	TRBJ2-7	NA	TGTGCCAGCAGTTTATTAGGGGACGAGCAGTACTTC	CASSLLGDEQYF
NA	TRBV18	TRBJ2-2	TRBD2	TGTGCCAGCTCATCGAGGGGTCTAGCGGGAGCGAACACCGGGGAGCTGTTTTTT	CASSSRGLAGANTGELFF
NA	TRBV2	TRBJ2-5	TRBD2	TGTGCCAGCAACCGAGGGCGGGGGGCAATCCAAGAGACCCAGTACTTC	CASNRGRGAIQETQYF
NA	TRBV4-3	TRBJ1-2	NA	TGCGCCAGCAGCCACGATGACAGGCAATATGGCTACACCTTC	CASSHDDRQYGYTF
NA	TRBV9	TRBJ2-5	TRBD2	TGTGCCAGCAGCCAACTAGCGGACTACCAAGAGACCCAGTACTTC	CASSQLADYQETQYF